One T cell receptor (beta chain) is described in this entry. CDR3 length: 15 amino acids. V lost 3 bases to trimming and J lost 2 bases, with 11 bases between them. Only in-frame clones appear in the TCRdb table, and some are missing; sequencing was by immunoSEQ multiplex PCR. Of some 66,000 clones detected, more than 70% appear once; the ten largest clones hold 5.5% to 7%. The sample belongs to a study of blood T cell repertoires in COVID-19. Study information: Nucleic acid was either cDNA or gDNA, and it came from T cells, B-cell-depleted T cells, or PBMCs.

The chain uses TRBV23-1 and TRBJ1-5; D unclear. TRBV23-1 is marked as an open reading frame, function uncertain. The receptor's source is a man aged 45-65 years with active COVID-19. Material for sequencing was peripheral blood. The CDR3 spells CASSQPRGGNQPQHF. The CDR3 nucleotides are TGCGCCAGCAGTCAGCCGCGGGGTGGCAATCAGCCCCAGCATTTT.